This T cell receptor (beta chain) appears in the sequencing data of a study of CD8+ T cells in alopecia areata. General study results and limits: Normal scalp showed lower clonality than lesional scalp, especially alopecia totalis/universalis.

Turning to this clone: Its antigen is still unknown.

Regarding treatment: oral pan-JAK inhibitor, 5-10 mg twice daily. Germline CDR1 SQVTM, CDR2 ANQGSEA. Deletions cut 4 bases from V and 3 bases from J, with 10 bases between. The CDR3 is 12 amino acids. RNA was isolated and reverse transcribed to cDNA, the sequencing template. Measured with immunoSEQ multiplex PCR; TCRdb has only the in-frame clones, and not every one. The table lists 170,000 or so clones, about three fifths of them singletons. This TCR came from a human donor with alopecia areata. Material: CD4+ T cells sorted from blood, obtained at week 4, from a patient treated with tofacitinib. The rearrangement joins TRBV29-1 to TRBJ2-7; D is unresolved. The CDR3 protein is CSVGVTLYEQYF. The CDR3, as DNA: TGCAGCGTTGGAGTCACTCTCTACGAGCAGTACTTC.